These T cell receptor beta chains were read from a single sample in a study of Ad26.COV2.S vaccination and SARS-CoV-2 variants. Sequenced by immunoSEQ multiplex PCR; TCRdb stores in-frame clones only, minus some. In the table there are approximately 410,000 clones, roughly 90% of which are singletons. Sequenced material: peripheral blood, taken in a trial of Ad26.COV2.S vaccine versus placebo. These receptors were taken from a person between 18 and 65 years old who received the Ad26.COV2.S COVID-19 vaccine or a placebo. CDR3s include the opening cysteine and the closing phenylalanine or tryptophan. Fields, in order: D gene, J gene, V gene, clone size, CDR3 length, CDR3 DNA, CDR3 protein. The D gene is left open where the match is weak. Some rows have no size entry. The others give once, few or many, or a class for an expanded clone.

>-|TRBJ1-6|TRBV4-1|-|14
TGCGCCAGCAGCGTTACAGGGCGTAATTCACCCCTCCACTTT
CASSVTGRNSPLHF
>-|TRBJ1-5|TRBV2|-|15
TGTGCCAGCAGTGACCCAGGGTATAGCAATCAGCCCCAGCATTTT
CASSDPGYSNQPQHF
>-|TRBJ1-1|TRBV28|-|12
TGTGCCAGCAGCCCCAGTACTGGAAAAGCTTTCTTT
CASSPSTGKAFF
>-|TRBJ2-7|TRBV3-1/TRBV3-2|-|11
TGTGCCAGCATGGGCACTTACGAGCAGTACTTC
CASMGTYEQYF
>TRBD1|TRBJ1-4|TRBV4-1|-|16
TGCGCCAGCAGCCAAGGGTCCGGGACAGGCGATGAAAAACTGTTTTTT
CASSQGSGTGDEKLFF
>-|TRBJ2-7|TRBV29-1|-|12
TGCAGCGTTGAGGCGGGGACCTACGAGCAGTACTTC
CSVEAGTYEQYF
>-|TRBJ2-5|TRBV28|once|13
TGTGCCAGCAGTTTAAGGATAAAAGAGACCCAGTACTTC
CASSLRIKETQYF
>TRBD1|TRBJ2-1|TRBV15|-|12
TGTGCCACCGGGGACAGGGGTGGTGAGCAGTTCTTC
CATGDRGGEQFF
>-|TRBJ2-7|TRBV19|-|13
TGTGCCAGTAGTGAGGCGGTCTCCTACGAGCAGTACTTC
CASSEAVSYEQYF
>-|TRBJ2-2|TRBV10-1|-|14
TGCGCCAGCAGTGAGAATAGGAACACCGGGGAGCTGTTTTTT
CASSENRNTGELFF
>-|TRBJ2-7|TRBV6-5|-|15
TGTGCCAGCAGTTACACCTGGGGGCGCGCATACGAGCAGTACTTC
CASSYTWGRAYEQYF
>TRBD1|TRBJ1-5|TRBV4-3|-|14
TGCGCCAGCAGCCTAACAGGGGCCCTAGGACCCCAGCATTTT
CASSLTGALGPQHF
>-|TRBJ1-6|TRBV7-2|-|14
TGTGCCAGCCACTTGAGCTCCTATAATTCACCCCTCCACTTT
CASHLSSYNSPLHF
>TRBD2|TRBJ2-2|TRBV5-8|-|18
TGTGCCAGCAGCTTTCCGGGGGGGGGACCTCCGGGCACCGGGGAGCTGTTTTTT
CASSFPGGGPPGTGELFF
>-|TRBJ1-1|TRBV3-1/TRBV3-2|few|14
TGTGCCAGCAGCCATCCAACGCGGGGCACTGAAGCTTTCTTT
CASSHPTRGTEAFF
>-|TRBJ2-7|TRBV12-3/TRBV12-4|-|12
TGTGCCAGCAGTACCGGCTCCTACGAGCAGTACTTC
CASSTGSYEQYF
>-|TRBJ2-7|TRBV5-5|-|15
TGTGCCAGCAGCTTGGCCGACCGGCTTCGCTCCGAGCAGTACTTC
CASSLADRLRSEQYF
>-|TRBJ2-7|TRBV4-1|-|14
TGCGCCAGCAGCTTCCGGCCTAACTCCTACGAGCAGTACTTC
CASSFRPNSYEQYF
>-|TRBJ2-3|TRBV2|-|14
TGTGCCAGCAGCGGGACTTCTAAGCCAGATACGCAGTATTTT
CASSGTSKPDTQYF